This T cell receptor (beta chain) is from a study of shared clonotypes between healthy human individuals. The assay used deep level. Clones were sequenced by immunoSEQ multiplex PCR, and TCRdb holds only the in-frame ones, with some missing. The data show under 350,000 clones, with around 86% seen just once and about a sixth held by the top ten. Germline values: CDR1 LGHNA, CDR2 YSLEER. The CDR3 consists of 16 residues. V lost 1 base to trimming and J lost 13 bases; unmatched junction nucleotides: 14. The sequence was collected from a young man in good health. The chain joins TRBV4-3 to TRBJ2-7, with TRBD1 matching over 12 bases. The sample comprised memory CD8+ T cells sorted from blood. Subset given: CD45RO+ cells pooled with CCR7-negative TemRA cells. The CDR3 sequence: CASSQAFRDRGPPFYF. CDR3 sequence (DNA): TGCGCCAGCAGCCAAGCCTTCCGGGACAGGGGGCCGCCCTTTTACTTC.